This T cell receptor beta chain was identified in a study of monozygotic twins with inflammatory bowel disease. General study points: Distinct T cell subtypes could not be told apart. Especially where disease activity was present, IBD patients had fewer clonotypes in common with others than healthy twins did.

As for this clonotype: Its target is unknown.

Each sample had eight separate cDNA synthesis reactions. TCRalpha and TCRbeta cDNA was put through two nested PCRs of 16 and 9 cycles. With the 5' RACE reads reprocessed, TCRdb shows one record per CDR3 protein and no DNA. The sample table includes over 90,000 distinct CDR3 sequences. CDR3 length: 14 residues. The chain joins TRBV12-3 or TRBV12-4 to TRBJ2-5. Sequencing input: blood. The TCR sequence derives from a human donor with ulcerative colitis or Crohn's disease, or a healthy co-twin of an affected twin (not recorded which). This CDR3 is CASRYTAAQETQYF.